These T cell receptor beta chains were read from a single sample in a study of blood T cells in healthy people across ages. TCRdb ran MiXCR on the 5' RACE reads and lists one entry per CDR3 protein. Of about 1,500,000 distinct CDR3 sequences in the sample, over 25% were seen once. Specimen: blood. These receptors were obtained from a woman between 25 and 40 years old in good health. Each CDR3 is given with its conserved first and last residue. The D gene is left open where the match is weak. Only part of the rows carry a size: once, few, many, or a class if the clone is expanded.

v_call	clone_size	j_call	d_call	cdr3_nt	cdr3_aa
TRBV4-3	few	TRBJ2-6	TRBD1	TGCGCCAGCAGCCAAGAGTCCGGACAGGGGGGCCCACTTGGGGCCAACGTCCTGACTTTC	CASSQESGQGGPLGANVLTF
TRBV12-3/TRBV12-4	.	TRBJ1-1	.	TGTGCCAGCAGATCAGGTAGCAGTACTGAAGCTTTCTTT	CASRSGSSTEAFF
TRBV7-9	.	TRBJ2-7	.	TGTGCCAGCAGCCAAACACGGCAGGGAATGATCGAGCAGTACTTC	CASSQTRQGMIEQYF
TRBV20-1	once	TRBJ2-2	.	TGCAGTGCTAGAGTGGGCAGGGAGCTGTTTTTT	CSARVGRELFF
TRBV6-1	.	TRBJ1-1	.	TGTGCCAGTCAGTTTATGAACACTGAAGCTTTCTTT	CASQFMNTEAFF
TRBV11-2	.	TRBJ1-5	.	TGTGCCAGCAGCTTAAGAACCAATCAGCCCCAGCATTTT	CASSLRTNQPQHF
TRBV6-2/TRBV6-3	.	TRBJ2-1	.	TGTGCCAGCAGCCGAGGGGTACGGGATGAGCAGTTCTTC	CASSRGVRDEQFF
TRBV5-1	.	TRBJ1-1	.	TGCGCCAGCAGCTTTGGACCCGGGGGGACTGAAGCTTTCTTT	CASSFGPGGTEAFF
TRBV6-1	.	TRBJ1-1	.	TGTGCCAGCAAGGAGGGGGACTGGCTTACAATGAACACTGAAGCTTTCTTT	CASKEGDWLTMNTEAFF
TRBV18	few	TRBJ2-1	.	TGTGCCAGCTCAACTAATGCCGGGGACGGTGAGCAGTTCTTC	CASSTNAGDGEQFF
TRBV9	.	TRBJ2-3	.	TGTGCCAGCAGCTTCTTCCGGGACTCAAGCACAGATACGCAGTATTTT	CASSFFRDSSTDTQYF
TRBV5-1	few	TRBJ2-1	TRBD2	TGCGCCAGCAGCACCACCCTTAGCGGGGGAGAAAATGAGCAGTTCTTC	CASSTTLSGGENEQFF
TRBV20-1	few	TRBJ2-4	.	TGCAGTGCCCCCGGGTTAGGGAACCAAAACATTCAGTACTTC	CSAPGLGNQNIQYF
TRBV7-2	many	TRBJ2-7	.	TGTGCCAGCAGCGCAGGGCCGGGACGGGAGCAGTACTTC	CASSAGPGREQYF
TRBV20-1	.	TRBJ1-2	.	TGCAGTGCTAGGGCACAGCTGGGTGGCTACACCTTC	CSARAQLGGYTF
TRBV5-8	many	TRBJ1-2	.	TGTGCCAGCAGCTTAACCGGGCTCTATGGCTACACCTTC	CASSLTGLYGYTF
TRBV12-3/TRBV12-4	many	TRBJ1-2	.	TGTGCCAGCAGTTTAGTGGTGGAGGACCAGATACTAACTAACTATGGCTACACCTTC	CASSLVVEDQILTNYGYTF
TRBV12-3/TRBV12-4	few	TRBJ1-1	.	TGTGCCAGCACCGAGACACCAATGAACACTGAAGCTTTCTTT	CASTETPMNTEAFF
TRBV5-1	few	TRBJ2-6	.	TGCGCCAGCAGCTTGGAATTACAGGTCGGGGCCAACGTCCTGACTTTC	CASSLELQVGANVLTF
TRBV20-1	few	TRBJ2-1	.	TGCAGTGCCGTTGCGGGACGGGGCAATGAGCAGTTCTTC	CSAVAGRGNEQFF
TRBV18	.	TRBJ2-1	TRBD1	TGTGCCAGCTCATCACAGGGGGCGAGGGATGAGCAGTTCTTC	CASSSQGARDEQFF